The 9 T cell receptor beta chains given below trace back to one sample, sequenced in a study of T-cell memory formation after mild COVID-19. MiXCR, run by TCRdb on the 5' RACE reads, gives a single entry per CDR3 protein. The data hold more than 250,000 distinct CDR3 sequences, with under 20% observed a single time. What was sequenced was PBMCs or a T cell subset sorted from them (not recorded which). The receptors originated from a man in his late teens or twenties who had mild COVID-19 (a few samples of this study predate the infection). Cell type and time point are not known.

This clonotype was detected many times. The chain carries TRBV5-1 and TRBJ2-3; D gene ambiguous. The CDR3 is 16 amino acids. Germline CDR1 SGHRS, CDR2 YFSETQ. V lost 1 base, J lost 3 bases, and 15 bases lay in between. The CDR3 DNA reads TGCGCCAGCAGCTTGCTCCCTACAACCACTACAGATACGCAGTATTTT. Its translation is CASSLLPTTTTDTQYF.

The genes are TRBV7-2 and TRBJ2-2; 9 bases agree with TRBD1. The CDR3 consists of 16 residues. The V gene end was trimmed by 4 bases and the J gene end by 4 bases; junction bases not matched to a gene: 7. Per germline, CDR1 SGHTA and CDR2 FQGNSA. In nucleotides, the CDR3 is TGTGCCAGCAGCTCGCGGACAGGGGTCGGCACCGGGGAGCTGTTTTTT. As protein: CASSSRTGVGTGELFF.

The chain has TRBV10-3 and TRBJ1-4, with D uncertain. With 0 bases removed from V and 7 bases from J, the gap between germline ends came to 12 bases. CDR1 is ENHRY, CDR2 SYGVKD, per germline. The CDR3 extends over 15 amino acids. CDR3 nucleotide sequence: TGTGCCATCAGTGAGTCCTTGGGGATAGGTGAAAAACTGTTTTTT. Translating gives CAISESLGIGEKLFF.

This clonotype turned up a few times. The chain is built from TRBV27 and TRBJ2-7; TRBD1 or TRBD2 may be the D gene (5 bases each). Germline V gene lookup returns CDR1 MNHEY and CDR2 SMNVEV (reference sequence). V dropped 4 bases and J dropped 0 bases, with 7 bases sitting between them. The CDR3 extends over 13 amino acids. CDR3 protein: CASSWGSSYEQYF. CDR3 coding DNA: TGTGCCAGCAGTTGGGGGAGCTCCTACGAGCAGTACTTC.

This clonotype was picked up a small number of times. The chain combines TRBV14 with TRBJ2-7; D uncertain. The length of the CDR3 is 12 residues. The V gene's germline CDR1 is SGHDN and CDR2 FVKESK. V lost 4 bases, J lost 2 bases, and 6 bases lay in between. CDR3: CASSRRTYEQYV. CDR3 coding DNA: TGTGCCAGCAGCCGACGGACCTACGAGCAGTACGTC.

V gene TRBV3-1 combines with J gene TRBJ2-1; 8 nucleotides line up with TRBD1. Trimming took 5 bases from V and 10 from J; bases not matched to a gene: 4. This CDR3 comprises 12 residues. The germline gives CDR1 LGHDT, CDR2 YNNKEL (reference sequence). The chain's CDR3 is CASSSGGREQFF. For the CDR3, the DNA is TGTGCCAGCAGCTCAGGGGGCCGGGAGCAGTTCTTC.

This clonotype was seen a few times. The CDR3 region has the DNA TGTGCCAGCAGCTTAGTCGGCGGTTTTGACGAGCAGTACTTC. Amino acid sequence: CASSLVGGFDEQYF. The chain recombines TRBV7-2 with TRBJ2-7; D remains ambiguous. CDR3 length: 14 amino acids. The germline V gene has CDR1 SGHTA and CDR2 FQGNSA. V was cut by 1 base and J by 5 bases, with 12 bases left in between.

The CDR3 region is CASTQHGGSYNSPLHF. For the CDR3, the DNA is TGTGCCAGCACCCAACATGGGGGAAGCTATAATTCACCCCTCCACTTT. V is TRBV2 and J is TRBJ1-6, with D possibly TRBD1 on 5 matching bases. Germline V gene lookup returns CDR1 SNHLY and CDR2 FYNNEI. Trimming removed 7 bases at V and 3 bases at J, with 16 bases between. The CDR3 has 16 amino acids.

The sample holds a few counts of this clonotype. V usage is TRBV20-1 and J usage is TRBJ1-6; TRBD1 is a possible D gene (6 bases). The CDR3 contains 14 residues. Trimming took 6 bases from V and 8 from J, leaving 17 bases between them. CDR1 DFQATT and CDR2 SNEGSKA come from the germline V gene (reference sequence). The CDR3 reads CSAEQGRSYSPLHF. For the CDR3, the DNA is TGCAGTGCGGAGCAGGGGAGAAGTTATTCACCCCTCCACTTT.